The TCR beta chain under discussion was sequenced for a study of shared clonotypes between healthy human individuals. Study background: Donors, aged 18 to 49, were a couple of women and three men. Per donor, CD8 memory used one plate, CD8 naive used two, CD4 memory used three and CD4 naive used three.

Worth noting for this clone: In the same sample, other DNA sequences code for this CDR3.

CD4+ cells were split into CD45RA+ naive and CD45RA-negative memory subsets. The material for each subset, its genomic DNA, was split evenly across several immunoSEQ plates. The table came from immunoSEQ multiplex PCR; TCRdb's copy has only in-frame clones and leaves some out. The table includes 2 million to 2.5 million clones, 90% to 97% detected once. CDR1 and CDR2 (germline): LNHNV, YYDKDF (reference sequence). The CDR3 extends over 15 amino acids. V was shortened by 0 bases and J by 0 bases, with 6 bases between the two germline ends. Specimen: naive CD4+ T cells sorted from blood. Subset denoted: CD45RA+ positively selected. The genes are TRBV15 and TRBJ1-3, with a weak D call TRBD1 (5 bases). This receptor was obtained from a man in his late teens or twenties in good health. CDR3 in amino acids: CATSRDQGSGNTIYF. The CDR3 DNA sequence: TGTGCCACCAGCAGAGATCAGGGCTCTGGAAACACCATATATTTT.